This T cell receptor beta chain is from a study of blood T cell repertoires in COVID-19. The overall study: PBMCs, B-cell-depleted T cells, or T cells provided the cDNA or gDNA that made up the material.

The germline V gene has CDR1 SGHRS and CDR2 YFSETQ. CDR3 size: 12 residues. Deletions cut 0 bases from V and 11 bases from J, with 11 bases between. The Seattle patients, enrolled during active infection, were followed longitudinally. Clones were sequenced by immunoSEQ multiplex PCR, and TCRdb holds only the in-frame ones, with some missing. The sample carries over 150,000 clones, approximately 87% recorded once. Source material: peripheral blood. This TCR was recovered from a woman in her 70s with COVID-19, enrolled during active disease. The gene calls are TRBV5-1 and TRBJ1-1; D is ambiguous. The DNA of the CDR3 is TGCGCCAGCAGCTTGGGGGCAGCCGAGGCTTTCTTT. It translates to CASSLGAAEAFF.